Sequencing of this T cell receptor (beta chain) was carried out in a study of blood T cell repertoires in COVID-19. Assay used: immunoSEQ multiplex PCR; TCRdb lists only in-frame clones, some missing. This table has 220,000 or so clones, 80% to 85% appearing once. This clonotype was obtained from a woman of 80 years or more with COVID-19, enrolled during active disease. Sequencing used peripheral blood.

CDR3 DNA: TGTGCCAGCAGTGGGGGACACCCGAAGGATACGCAGTATTTT. It codes for CASSGGHPKDTQYF. The J gene is TRBJ2-3, the V gene TRBV6-4, with a tentative D call TRBD1 (6 bases). Germline loops: CDR1 MRHNA, CDR2 SNTAGT. CDR3 size: 14 residues. Between the trimmed V and J ends, which lost 4 bases and 6 bases, there was a span of 14 bases.